This T cell receptor beta chain came from a study of glioma-infiltrating T cells after dendritic cell vaccination (dated by TCRdb to about 2016). Describing the broader study: The cohort included 15 or so glioblastoma patients drawn from Phase I and II dendritic cell vaccination trials, of whom 9 were newly diagnosed and 6 had recurrent disease. Each patient got three intradermal injections of the dendritic cell vaccine, spaced at biweekly intervals, in the arm below the axilla. The vaccine was prepared from monocyte-derived dendritic cells that were cultured for seven days with IL-4 and GM-CSF and then pulsed overnight with autologous tumor lysate. Between the early 2000s and the early 2010s, patients were given autologous tumor lysate-pulsed dendritic cell vaccination. Survival after dendritic cell vaccination was correlated with TCR sequencing metrics such as TIL content and the overlap between tumor and blood repertoires. Deep sequencing of TCR beta CDR3 regions was used to quantify tumor-infiltrating lymphocyte content and compare tumor and blood repertoires in dendritic cell-vaccinated glioblastoma patients. Results and caveats for the whole study, not just this receptor: After dendritic cell vaccination, a higher estimated pretreatment TIL content predicted longer time to progression and overall survival. TCR clonality showed no direct relationship with survival, which suggests that a diverse polyclonal response may be important. The three-group TCR overlap response model was characterized as speculative, and prospective validation of the model was stated to be required. The cohort was small and heterogeneous, only a few patients had full blood and tumor sets, and even fewer had initial-recurrent tumor pairs.

Using the immunoSEQ assay, TCRB CDR3 regions were amplified from approximately 2 micrograms of genomic DNA, or from all available DNA when less than that was on hand. The multiplex PCR employed 60 forward primers targeting TCR V beta segments and 13 reverse primers targeting J beta segments. To estimate the number of reads per starting template, synthetic control templates were added to each sample at limiting dilution. Reads of 87 bp were generated by sequencing on the Illumina HiSeq System. Under the source paper's analysis protocol: PCR and sequencing errors were removed by a nearest neighbor algorithm that merged closely related sequences. TCR overlap was measured as the percentage of unique tumor TCR beta sequences also present in the same patient's peripheral blood. TCRdb took over this immuneACCESS table, retaining in-frame rearrangements with V and J assigned. Such tables are incomplete; in checked studies, under half of the missing clones stem from an unresolved V gene, and the remainder is unexplained. The DNA was the basis for D and trimming; V, J and clone size are from that table. The sample records more than 45,000 clones, roughly four fifths of which are singletons. Clones ranked in the top ten supply 15% to 17% of the sample.

CDR1 is given as SGHVS and CDR2 as FNYEAQ, both from the germline V gene. The CDR3 runs 14 residues from the cysteine to the phenylalanine. Solely the CDR3 DNA is kept, with 42 bases framed from the first base. Ends trimmed: V by 5 bases, J by 5 bases; bases unmatched to a gene: 6. For this clone: Its recognized antigen is unknown. Base-call qualities are not available, and no considerably larger clone is one nucleotide away.

Taken with the paper, the label for time point translates to: after dendritic cell vaccination, including at tumor progression/relapse. Patients were selected for having adequate residual fresh-frozen tumor tissue and more than two years of available survival data. Molecular status otherwise varied across the glioblastoma patients, but none of them carried an isocitrate dehydrogenase mutation. PBMC were collected before vaccination, two weeks after the third vaccination, and at tumor progression if progression occurred. The Qiagen DNeasy Blood extraction Kit was used for extraction of genomic DNA. Sequenced here: blood, sampled after dendritic cell vaccination. The clonotype was recovered from a human donor with glioblastoma. This chain is built from TRBV7-6 and TRBJ1-1; the junction holds 9 bases that match TRBD1. CDR3 region: CASSGQGLITEAFF. The DNA sequence follows: TGTGCCAGCAGCGGACAGGGGCTTATTACTGAAGCTTTCTTT.